These 5 T cell receptor beta chains originate from one sample sequenced in a study of graft-versus-host responses after intestinal transplantation (dated by TCRdb to about 2021). In the paper's terms, the time point label means: cells obtained before transplantation from donor or recipient. Their specific antigens are unknown. The library was made by the immunoSEQ multiplex PCR assay. TCRdb carries this immuneACCESS record with in-frame sequences only. Its versions omit some clonotypes, under half of them owing to an unresolved V gene in the studies checked, with the rest unexplained. This sample lists about 70,000 clones; approximately 96% were detected once. About 0.56% of the sample comes from the top ten. The sequencing used unstimulated CD8+ T cells sorted from spleen or lymph node cells, collected before intestinal transplant. These receptors all come from a human donor who received an intestinal transplant.

This clone came up once. The V gene is TRBV4-1, the J gene TRBJ2-2; D gene uncertain. This CDR3 is built from 15 residues. V was trimmed by 0 bases and J by 4 bases, leaving 9 bases between them. The germline CDR1 and CDR2 sequences are MGHRA and YSYEKL. In DNA form, the CDR3 reads TGCGCCAGCAGCCAAGATCCGGAGAGCACCGGGGAGCTGTTTTTT. This gives the protein CASSQDPESTGELFF.

The genes are TRBV7-8 and TRBJ1-5, with TRBD1 matching over 9 bases. CDR3 size: 16 residues. Trimming at V came to 5 bases and at J to 1 base, leaving 6 bases not matched to a gene. Per germline, CDR1 SGHVS and CDR2 FQNEAQ. The CDR3, as DNA: TGTGCCAGCAGCCGAAACAGGGGGCGAAGCAATCAGCCCCAGCATTTT. Its protein product is CASSRNRGRSNQPQHF.

The chain links TRBV7-9 to TRBJ2-5; 14 positions agree with TRBD2. The CDR3 is made up of 16 amino acids. The V gene end was trimmed by 0 bases and the J gene end by 8 bases; junction bases not matched to a gene: 5. In germline, CDR1 is SEHNR, CDR2 FQNEAQ (reference sequence). The CDR3 nucleotides read TGTGCCAGCAGCTTAGCGGGGACTAGCGGGAGTGGAACCCAGTACTTC. This gives the protein CASSLAGTSGSGTQYF.

The J gene is TRBJ2-1, the V gene TRBV5-1, with TRBD2 matching 11 bases. The CDR3 consists of 16 residues. J was trimmed by 2 bases and V by 3 bases; bases with no gene match: 4. Germline loops: CDR1 SGHRS, CDR2 YFSETQ. In DNA form, the CDR3 reads TGCGCCAGCAGCTACCTAGCGGGAGGCGCCTACAATGAGCAGTTCTTC. This sequence encodes CASSYLAGGAYNEQFF.

V and J are TRBV11-2 and TRBJ1-5; D ambiguous. The CDR3 is made up of 13 amino acids. The germline CDR1 and CDR2 sequences are SGHAT and FQNNGV. Trimming left V 5 bases short and J 5 bases short, with 10 bases between. The CDR3 spells CASSRDEHQPQHF. CDR3 DNA sequence: TGTGCCAGCAGCCGGGATGAGCATCAGCCCCAGCATTTT.